This TCR beta chain was recorded in a study of cytomegalovirus exposure and HLA in healthy donors. This CDR3 is 15 amino acids long. CDR1 is SGHKS, CDR2 YYEKEE, per germline (reference sequence). Losses at the gene ends were 5 bases for V and 3 bases for J; bases not matched to a gene: 5. Measured with immunoSEQ multiplex PCR; TCRdb has only the in-frame clones, and not every one. The data contain under 200,000 clones, 75% to 90% of them singletons. This TCR was sampled from a woman between 18 and 29 years old in good health and CMV-seronegative. V is TRBV5-5 and J is TRBJ2-2; 9 bases match TRBD1. The specimen sequenced was PBMCs. The CDR3 nucleotides read TGTGCCAGCAGACCCACAGGGGGCGACACCGGGGAGCTGTTTTTT. This translates into CASRPTGGDTGELFF. Together with reference TRBV5-5 and TRBJ2-2, the CDR3 gives the full variable domain: DAGVTQSPTHLIKTRGQQVTLRCSPISGHKSVSWYQQVLGQGPQFIFQYYEKEERGRGNFPDRFSARQFPNYSSELNVNALLLGDSALYLCASRPTGGDTGELFFGEGSRLTVL.